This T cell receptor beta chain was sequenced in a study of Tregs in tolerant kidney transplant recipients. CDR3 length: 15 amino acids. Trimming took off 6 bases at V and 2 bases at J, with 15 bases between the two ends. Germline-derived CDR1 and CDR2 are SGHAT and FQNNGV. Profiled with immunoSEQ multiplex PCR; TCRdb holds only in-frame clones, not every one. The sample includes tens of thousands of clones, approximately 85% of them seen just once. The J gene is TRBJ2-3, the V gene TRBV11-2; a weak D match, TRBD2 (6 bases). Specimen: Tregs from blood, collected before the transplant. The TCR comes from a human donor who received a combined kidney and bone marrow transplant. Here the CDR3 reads CASRRGGRFTDTQYF. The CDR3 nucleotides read TGTGCCAGCAGACGTGGGGGGAGGTTCACAGATACGCAGTATTTT.